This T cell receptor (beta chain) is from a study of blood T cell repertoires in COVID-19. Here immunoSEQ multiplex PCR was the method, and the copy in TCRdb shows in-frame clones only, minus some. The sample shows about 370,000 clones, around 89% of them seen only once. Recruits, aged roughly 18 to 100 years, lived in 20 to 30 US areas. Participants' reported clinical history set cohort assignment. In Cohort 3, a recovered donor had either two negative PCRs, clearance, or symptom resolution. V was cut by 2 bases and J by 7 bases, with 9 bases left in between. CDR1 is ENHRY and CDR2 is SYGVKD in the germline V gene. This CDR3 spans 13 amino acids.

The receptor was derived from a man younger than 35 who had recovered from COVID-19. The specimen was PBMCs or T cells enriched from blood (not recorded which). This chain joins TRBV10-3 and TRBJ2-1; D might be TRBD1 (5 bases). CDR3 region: CAISEPTGNEQFF. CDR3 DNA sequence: TGTGCCATCAGTGAGCCTACAGGTAATGAGCAGTTCTTC.